One T cell receptor (beta chain) is described in this entry. Its antigen is currently unknown. The CD4+ and CD8+ fractions came from positive magnetic bead selection and were purity-checked by flow cytometry. These data are taken from a study of somatic mutations in cytotoxic T cells in rheumatoid arthritis. Background on the study: Blood (roughly 28 ml EDTA) from each patient was taken right after diagnosis, before any treatment.

Here immunoSEQ multiplex PCR was the method, and the copy in TCRdb shows in-frame clones only, minus some. The sample holds 15,000 to 20,000 clones, around three quarters seen once. Germline V gene lookup returns CDR1 ENHRY and CDR2 SYGVKD. CDR3 size: 16 residues. The V gene lost 1 base and the J gene lost 2 bases, with 15 bases spanning the gap. Study conclusions and caveats: There were about an eighth of the 65 patients in whom the largest CD8+ clone exceeded 20% of CD8+ cells.

The receptor comes from an adult with rheumatoid arthritis. What was sequenced was CD8+ T cells sorted from blood. The chain combines TRBV10-3 with TRBJ2-7, with D uncertain. CDR3 sequence reads: CAISEWTGLGAYEQYF. CDR3 bases: TGTGCCATCAGTGAGTGGACCGGGCTTGGAGCCTACGAGCAGTACTTC.